This T cell receptor beta chain is from a study of CD8 T cells in Susac syndrome (dated 2019 in TCRdb). At the level of the whole study: Whether CD8+ T cell activation and differentiation in Susac syndrome was antigen driven was tested using repertoire sequencing.

The V and J ends are trimmed by 3 bases and 4 bases, leaving 13 bases between them. Its CDR3 holds 15 amino acids, cysteine through phenylalanine. Of the read, only the CDR3 DNA is kept; its 45 bases are in frame from base 1. From the germline V gene, CDR1 is SGDLS and CDR2 is YYNGEE. Worth noting for this clonotype: Its binding antigen is unknown. Per-nucleotide qualities are absent, and no much larger clonotype sits a single base away.

RNA was extracted with the RNeasy kit and 0.5 to 1 ug was reverse transcribed using random hexamers. TCR beta CDR3 regions were amplified with the immunoSEQ multiplex PCR assay covering 54 Vbeta and 13 Jbeta segments. PCR amplification bias was corrected by using a synthetic template baseline for primer optimization and computational correction. Turning to the authors' computational methods: Only productive sequences were kept, with reads annotated to V, D and J genes according to IMGT and analyzed in immunoSEQ Analyzer. Clonality was calculated as one minus the Shannon entropy normalized by log2 of the number of productive unique sequences. Public and private clones were assessed among the 100 most prevalent clones of each patient and control. Susac-specific clones were defined as absent from healthy and MS cohorts, around 1,000 published viral clones and other ImmuneACCESS disease sequences. The raw public reads went through TCRdb reprocessing: fastp at Q25, MiXCR clone calling, in-frame beta chains kept. Merged by CDR3 protein, the rows form single entries marked with the most common genes and DNA. The V and J calls, along with clone size, are taken from TCRdb and not from the paper's own processing. This sample comprises under 250,000 distinct CDR3 sequences, around 93% of them detected only once. Of the sample, approximately 0.072% falls within the top ten clones.

Broader findings and caveats from the paper: The number of individuals in the TCR sequencing and HLA analysis was acknowledged as relatively small.

High-throughput TCR beta sequencing profiled peripheral blood CD8+ and CD4+ T cells from healthy donors, Susac syndrome patients and multiple sclerosis patients. The multiple sclerosis controls were treatment-naive patients who had stable or active relapsing-remitting disease and met the revised McDonald criteria. Bulk CD8+ and CD4+ T cells were purified by magnetic negative isolation, while CD8+ TEMRA cells were enriched using FACS. Blood was drawn into EDTA tubes, processed within 24 hours, and PBMCs were isolated by density gradient centrifugation. PBMCs destined for TCR sequencing were cryopreserved in liquid nitrogen and later thawed in a 37 °C water bath. The sorted or isolated CD4+, CD8+ and CD8+ TEMRA cells reached a purity of at least 90%.

This TCR was recovered from a human donor with multiple sclerosis. This chain joins TRBV9 to TRBJ2-2; the D gene is perhaps TRBD1, from 6 matching bases. Sequenced material: CD4+ T cells from PBMCs. The CDR3 reads as follows: CASSARTAFTGELFF. The bases read TGTGCCAGCAGCGCGCGGACAGCTTTCACCGGGGAGCTGTTTTTT.